This T cell receptor beta chain was captured in a study of T-cell reconstitution after alpha-beta-depleted transplantation in children. Study-wide results and caveats: T-cell numbers and diversity one year post-transplant derived largely from freshly generated T cells.

About this clonotype itself: What it binds is not known.

Unique molecular identifiers tagged the TCRbeta library. TCRdb reprocessed the PCR reads via MiXCR and lists one record per CDR3 protein. This repertoire shows about 580,000 distinct CDR3 sequences, approximately 22% found once; its top ten account for 11% to 15%. The germline CDR1 and CDR2 sequences are SGDLS and YYNGEE. J lost 6 bases, V lost 3 bases, and 9 bases had no gene match. CDR3 length equals 15 residues. The sequences come from PBMCs, mostly from graft donor cells, collected 360 days after TCRalphabeta/CD19-depleted stem cell transplant. The clonotype originates from a boy under two years old who had a stem cell transplant for acute myeloid leukemia, so the T cells may come from the graft donor. This sequence joins TRBV9 and TRBJ2-3; 8 nucleotides agree with TRBD2. The CDR3 here is CASSALAGFEDTQYF. CDR3 nucleotide sequence: TGTGCCAGCAGCGCCTTAGCGGGGTTCGAGGATACGCAGTATTTT.